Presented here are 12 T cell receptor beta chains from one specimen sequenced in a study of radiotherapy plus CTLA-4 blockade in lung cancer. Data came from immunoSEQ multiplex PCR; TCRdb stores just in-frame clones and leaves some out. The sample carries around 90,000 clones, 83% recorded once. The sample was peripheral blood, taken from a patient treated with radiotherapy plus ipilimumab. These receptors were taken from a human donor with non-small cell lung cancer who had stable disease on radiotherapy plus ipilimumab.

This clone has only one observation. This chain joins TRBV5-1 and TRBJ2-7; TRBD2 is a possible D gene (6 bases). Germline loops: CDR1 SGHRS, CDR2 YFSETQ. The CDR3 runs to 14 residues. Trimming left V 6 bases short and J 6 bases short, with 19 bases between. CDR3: CASKRDFGVLEQYF. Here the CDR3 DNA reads TGCGCCAGCAAACGGGACTTCGGAGTCCTCGAGCAGTACTTC.

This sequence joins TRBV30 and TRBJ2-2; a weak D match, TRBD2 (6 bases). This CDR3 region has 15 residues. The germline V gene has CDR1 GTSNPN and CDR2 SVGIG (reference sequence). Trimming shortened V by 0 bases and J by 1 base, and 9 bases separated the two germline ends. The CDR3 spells CAWSVRGWNTGELFF. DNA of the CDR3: TGTGCCTGGAGTGTACGGGGGTGGAACACCGGGGAGCTGTTTTTT.

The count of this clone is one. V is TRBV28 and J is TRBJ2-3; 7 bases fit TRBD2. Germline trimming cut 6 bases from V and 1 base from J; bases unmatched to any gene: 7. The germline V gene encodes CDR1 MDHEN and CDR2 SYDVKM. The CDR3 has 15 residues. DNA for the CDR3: TGTGCCAGCAGCATGCTGGGGGGGGGCACAGATACGCAGTATTTT. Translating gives CASSMLGGGTDTQYF. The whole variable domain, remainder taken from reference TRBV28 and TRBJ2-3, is DVKVTQSSRYLVKRTGEKVFLECVQDMDHENMFWYRQDPGLGLRLIYFSYDVKMKEKGDIPEGYSVSREKKERFSLILESASTNQTSMYLCASSMLGGGTDTQYFGPGTRLTVL.

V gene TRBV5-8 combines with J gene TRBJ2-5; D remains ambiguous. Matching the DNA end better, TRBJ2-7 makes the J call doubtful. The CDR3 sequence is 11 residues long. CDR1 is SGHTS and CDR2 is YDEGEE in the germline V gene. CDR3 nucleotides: TGTGCCAGCAGCTTGAACTACGAGCAGTACTTC. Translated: CASSLNYEQYF.

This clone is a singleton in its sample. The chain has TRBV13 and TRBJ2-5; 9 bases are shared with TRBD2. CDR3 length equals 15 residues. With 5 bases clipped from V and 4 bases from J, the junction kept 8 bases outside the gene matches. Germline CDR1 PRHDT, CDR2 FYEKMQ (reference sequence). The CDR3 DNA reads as TGTGCCAGCAGCCATAGCGGGAGTGTCTCAGAGACCCAGTACTTC. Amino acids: CASSHSGSVSETQYF.

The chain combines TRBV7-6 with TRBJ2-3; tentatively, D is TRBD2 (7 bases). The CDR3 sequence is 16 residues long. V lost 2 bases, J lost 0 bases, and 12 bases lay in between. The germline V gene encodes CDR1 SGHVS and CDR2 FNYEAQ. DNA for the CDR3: TGTGCCAGCAGCTTATCGGGGGGCGAGAGCACAGATACGCAGTATTTT. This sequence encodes CASSLSGGESTDTQYF.

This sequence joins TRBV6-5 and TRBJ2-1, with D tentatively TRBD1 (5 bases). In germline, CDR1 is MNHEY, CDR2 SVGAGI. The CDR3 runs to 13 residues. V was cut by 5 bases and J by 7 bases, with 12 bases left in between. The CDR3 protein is CASSNPTDNEQFF. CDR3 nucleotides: TGTGCCAGCAGTAACCCGACAGATAATGAGCAGTTCTTC.

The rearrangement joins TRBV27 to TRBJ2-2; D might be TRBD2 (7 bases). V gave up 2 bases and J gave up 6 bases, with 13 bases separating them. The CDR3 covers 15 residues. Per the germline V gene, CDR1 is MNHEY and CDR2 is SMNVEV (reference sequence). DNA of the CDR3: TGTGCCAGCAGTTTAAGAGGGGGGGCCGCCGGGGAGCTGTTTTTT. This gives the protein CASSLRGGAAGELFF.

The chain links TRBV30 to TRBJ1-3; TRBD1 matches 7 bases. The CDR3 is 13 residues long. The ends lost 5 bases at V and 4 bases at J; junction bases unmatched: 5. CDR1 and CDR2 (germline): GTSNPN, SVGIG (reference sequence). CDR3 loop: CAWDLDRGNTIYF. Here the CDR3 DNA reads TGTGCCTGGGACTTGGACAGGGGAAACACCATATATTTT.

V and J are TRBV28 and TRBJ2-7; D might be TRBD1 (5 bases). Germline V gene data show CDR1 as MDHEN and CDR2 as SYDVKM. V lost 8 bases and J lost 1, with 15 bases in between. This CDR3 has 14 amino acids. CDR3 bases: TGTGCCAGCGGGCCCCCGACAGAATCCTACGAGCAGTACTTC. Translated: CASGPPTESYEQYF.

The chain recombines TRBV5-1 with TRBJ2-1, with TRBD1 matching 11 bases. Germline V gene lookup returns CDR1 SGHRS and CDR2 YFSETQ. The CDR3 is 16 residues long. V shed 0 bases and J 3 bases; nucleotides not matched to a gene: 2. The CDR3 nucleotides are TGCGCCAGCAGCTTGGGGACAGGGGGCTTCTACAATGAGCAGTTCTTC. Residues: CASSLGTGGFYNEQFF.

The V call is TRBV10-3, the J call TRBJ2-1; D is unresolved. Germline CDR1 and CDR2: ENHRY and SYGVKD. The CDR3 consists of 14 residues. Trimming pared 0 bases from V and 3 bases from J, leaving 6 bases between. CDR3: CAISESADYNEQFF. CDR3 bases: TGTGCCATCAGTGAGTCTGCAGACTACAATGAGCAGTTCTTC.